The T cell receptor (beta chain) under discussion was sequenced for a study of PD-1 blockade in classical Hodgkin lymphoma. The table came from immunoSEQ multiplex PCR; TCRdb's copy has only in-frame clones and leaves some out. The data hold more than 25,000 clones, with roughly 70% observed a single time. The CDR3 is 15 residues long. V was trimmed by 3 bases and J by 3 bases, leaving 14 bases between them. Germline lookup yields CDR1 SNHLY and CDR2 FYNNEI. Autologous stem cell transplantation was followed by relapse in every patient, and brentuximab vedotin exposure varied. The sample here was peripheral blood mononuclear cells (PBMCs), taken before the second cycle of nivolumab. This chain joins TRBV2 and TRBJ1-1; TRBD1 is a possible D gene (6 bases). This clonotype was obtained from a human donor with classical Hodgkin lymphoma. CDR3 sequence (DNA): TGTGCCAGCAGTGAGGCCAGGGGTTGCGACACTGAAGCTTTCTTT. Translation: CASSEARGCDTEAFF. The variable domain in full, completed from reference TRBV2 and TRBJ1-1, reads EPEVTQTPSHQVTQMGQEVILRCVPISNHLYFYWYRQILGQKVEFLVSFYNNEISEKSEIFDDQFSVERPDGSNFTLKIRSTKLEDSAMYFCASSEARGCDTEAFFGQGTRLTVV.